These T cell receptor beta chains were read from a single sample in a study of blood T cell repertoires in COVID-19. The method was immunoSEQ multiplex PCR; TCRdb's version includes in-frame clones alone and lacks a portion of them. The sample lists 87,000 or so clones, around 87% seen once, with 2.5% to 3.5% in the top ten. The material sequenced was peripheral blood. These receptors were obtained from a woman between 45 and 65 years old with active or convalescent COVID-19. The CDR3 runs from the conserved cysteine through the conserved F or W. D genes are given only for firm matches. The size entry is marked missing in some rows and otherwise reads once, few, many or a size class.

D gene: -
J gene: TRBJ1-2
V gene: TRBV6-5
clone size: few
CDR3 DNA: TGTGCCAGTAAAGAAATAGAGATTTTCCATGGCTACACCTTC
CDR3 protein: CASKEIEIFHGYTF

D gene: -
J gene: TRBJ2-3
V gene: TRBV4-2
clone size: -
CDR3 DNA: TGTGCCAGCAGCCAAGTGGCACAGGGCATCGGTAATACGCAGTATTTT
CDR3 protein: CASSQVAQGIGNTQYF

D gene: -
J gene: TRBJ1-4
V gene: TRBV5-1
clone size: -
CDR3 DNA: TGCGCCAGCAGCCTCCCCACGCAGGCCCTTAATGAAAAACTGTTTTTT
CDR3 protein: CASSLPTQALNEKLFF

D gene: -
J gene: TRBJ2-1
V gene: TRBV12-3/TRBV12-4
clone size: -
CDR3 DNA: TGTGCCAGCAGGCTGACTAGAAACGAGCAGTTCTTC
CDR3 protein: CASRLTRNEQFF

D gene: TRBD1
J gene: TRBJ1-1
V gene: TRBV4-3
clone size: -
CDR3 DNA: TGCGCCAGCAGCCAAGAAGGGCCAGGGGGTATGGAAGCTTTCTTT
CDR3 protein: CASSQEGPGGMEAFF

D gene: TRBD1
J gene: TRBJ1-2
V gene: TRBV10-3
clone size: -
CDR3 DNA: TGTGCCATCAGCTTTGGGACAGCAATGTTGGGCTACACCTTC
CDR3 protein: CAISFGTAMLGYTF

D gene: -
J gene: TRBJ2-3
V gene: TRBV7-3
clone size: -
CDR3 DNA: TGTGCCAGCAGCTTACAGAGCACAGATACGCAGTATTTT
CDR3 protein: CASSLQSTDTQYF

D gene: -
J gene: TRBJ1-1
V gene: TRBV6-5
clone size: -
CDR3 DNA: TGTGCCAGCAGTCGGCCGGGCACTGAAGCTTTCTTT
CDR3 protein: CASSRPGTEAFF

D gene: -
J gene: TRBJ1-1
V gene: TRBV6-5
clone size: few
CDR3 DNA: TGTGCCAGCAGTTCCCTACTCAGGCCGGTCACTGAAGCTTTCTTT
CDR3 protein: CASSSLLRPVTEAFF

D gene: -
J gene: TRBJ2-3
V gene: TRBV5-6
clone size: -
CDR3 DNA: TGTGCCAGCAGATTACGGAGCACAGATACGCAGTATTTT
CDR3 protein: CASRLRSTDTQYF

D gene: -
J gene: TRBJ1-1
V gene: TRBV19
clone size: -
CDR3 DNA: TGTGCCAGTAGTCCGGTCGACATGAGCACTGAAGCTTTCTTT
CDR3 protein: CASSPVDMSTEAFF

D gene: TRBD1
J gene: TRBJ1-2
V gene: TRBV4-2
clone size: -
CDR3 DNA: TGTGCCAGCAGCCAATCCCTTGCGGGACAGGGGAACTATGGCTACACCTTC
CDR3 protein: CASSQSLAGQGNYGYTF

D gene: -
J gene: TRBJ2-2
V gene: TRBV7-6
clone size: many
CDR3 DNA: TGTGCCAGCAGTCAGGGGGGCTTTACCGGGGAGCTGTTTTTT
CDR3 protein: CASSQGGFTGELFF

D gene: -
J gene: TRBJ1-1
V gene: TRBV7-2
clone size: -
CDR3 DNA: TGTGCCAGCAGCTTTGGCAGGGATTCCACTGAAGCTTTCTTT
CDR3 protein: CASSFGRDSTEAFF

D gene: TRBD1
J gene: TRBJ2-7
V gene: TRBV3-1/TRBV3-2
clone size: -
CDR3 DNA: TGTGCCAGCAGCCTAGCCGGGACAGGGGGCTACGAGCAGTACTTC
CDR3 protein: CASSLAGTGGYEQYF

D gene: TRBD2
J gene: TRBJ2-3
V gene: TRBV7-6
clone size: -
CDR3 DNA: TGTGCCAGCAGCTTGCCGACTAGCGGCTACACAGATACGCAGTATTTT
CDR3 protein: CASSLPTSGYTDTQYF

D gene: TRBD1
J gene: TRBJ1-2
V gene: TRBV6-6
clone size: once
CDR3 DNA: TGTGCCAGCTTCCCACGGGACAGGGGTAACTATGGCTACACCTTC
CDR3 protein: CASFPRDRGNYGYTF

D gene: -
J gene: TRBJ1-6
V gene: TRBV2
clone size: -
CDR3 DNA: TGTGCCAGCAAGAGGGCAGTCAATTCACCCCTCCACTTT
CDR3 protein: CASKRAVNSPLHF

D gene: TRBD1
J gene: TRBJ1-3
V gene: TRBV9
clone size: -
CDR3 DNA: TGTGCCAGCAGCGTAGTCGGACAGGGGGCAAAAGGAAACACCATATATTTT
CDR3 protein: CASSVVGQGAKGNTIYF

D gene: TRBD1
J gene: TRBJ1-2
V gene: TRBV30
clone size: -
CDR3 DNA: TGTGCCTGGGGTGGGACAGGGAAAACCTATGGCTACACCTTC
CDR3 protein: CAWGGTGKTYGYTF

D gene: TRBD2
J gene: TRBJ2-4
V gene: TRBV5-4
clone size: -
CDR3 DNA: TGTGCCAGCAGCCCCCCCCCAGGGCGGGGGGGCTATAACATTCAGTACTTC
CDR3 protein: CASSPPPGRGGYNIQYF

D gene: -
J gene: TRBJ2-3
V gene: TRBV7-6
clone size: -
CDR3 DNA: TGTGCCAGCAGCTTAGGCCTCGGGGGAAGCACAGATACGCAGTATTTT
CDR3 protein: CASSLGLGGSTDTQYF

D gene: -
J gene: TRBJ2-7
V gene: TRBV7-3
clone size: once
CDR3 DNA: TGTGCCAGCAGCTTGAACCTACAGGGAGACGAGCAGTACTTC
CDR3 protein: CASSLNLQGDEQYF

D gene: -
J gene: TRBJ1-6
V gene: TRBV5-1
clone size: -
CDR3 DNA: TGCGCCAGCAGCTTGAGGGGCGCCACAGAGCTATCTAATTCACCCCTCCACTTT
CDR3 protein: CASSLRGATELSNSPLHF

D gene: TRBD1
J gene: TRBJ1-2
V gene: TRBV7-6
clone size: -
CDR3 DNA: TGTGCCAGCAGCGCCCGGACAGGGGGCCGCTATGGCTACACCTTC
CDR3 protein: CASSARTGGRYGYTF

D gene: -
J gene: TRBJ1-6
V gene: TRBV12-3/TRBV12-4
clone size: -
CDR3 DNA: TGTGCCAGCAGCCCTGACATAGGTTCACCCCTCCACTTT
CDR3 protein: CASSPDIGSPLHF

D gene: -
J gene: TRBJ2-1
V gene: TRBV7-7
clone size: -
CDR3 DNA: TGTGCCAGCAGCTTAGGGCGGGCCCACTACAATGAGCAGTTCTTC
CDR3 protein: CASSLGRAHYNEQFF

D gene: -
J gene: TRBJ1-1
V gene: TRBV6-2/TRBV6-3
clone size: -
CDR3 DNA: TGTGCCAGCAGTTACTCACCCGGGGGTAGAGCTTTCTTT
CDR3 protein: CASSYSPGGRAFF

D gene: -
J gene: TRBJ2-2
V gene: TRBV7-3
clone size: -
CDR3 DNA: TGTGCCAGCAGCTTAGGGGGGACCTACCTATACACCGGGGAGCTGTTTTTT
CDR3 protein: CASSLGGTYLYTGELFF

D gene: -
J gene: TRBJ2-1
V gene: TRBV5-8
clone size: few
CDR3 DNA: TGTGCCAGCAGCTTGGAAGGACTGGGGGGGCGTGAGCAGTTCTTC
CDR3 protein: CASSLEGLGGREQFF

D gene: -
J gene: TRBJ1-6
V gene: TRBV5-5
clone size: -
CDR3 DNA: TGTGCCAGCAGCTTAGTGAAAGAGAACGCTTCACCCCTCCACTTT
CDR3 protein: CASSLVKENASPLHF